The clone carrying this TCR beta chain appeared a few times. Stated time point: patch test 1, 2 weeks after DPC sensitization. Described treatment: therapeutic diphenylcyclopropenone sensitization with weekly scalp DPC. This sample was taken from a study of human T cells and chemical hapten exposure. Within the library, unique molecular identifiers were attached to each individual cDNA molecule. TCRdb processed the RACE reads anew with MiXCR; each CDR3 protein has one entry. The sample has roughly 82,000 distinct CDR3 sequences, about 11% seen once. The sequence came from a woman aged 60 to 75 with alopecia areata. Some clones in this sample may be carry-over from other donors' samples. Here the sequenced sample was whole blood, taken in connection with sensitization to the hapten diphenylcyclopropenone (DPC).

CDR3 in amino acids: CASSRPQGSNQPQHF. The CDR3, as DNA: TGTGCCAGTAGTAGACCGCAGGGGAGCAATCAGCCCCAGCATTTT. J is TRBJ1-5 and V is TRBV19, with D tentatively TRBD1 (6 bases). Germline V lookup: CDR1 LNHDA, CDR2 SQIVND (reference sequence). The CDR3 is 15 amino acids. V lost 4 bases and J lost 1, with 11 bases in between.